This is a list of T cell receptor beta chains from one sample in a study of T cell clones after liver transplantation. TCRdb keeps only in-frame clones here, not all; method: immunoSEQ multiplex PCR. This sample has 95,000 to 110,000 clones, with around 80% found just once. The material sequenced was CD4+ T cells from blood, taken 47 months after liver transplant. The receptors shown here come from a human patient who received a liver transplant. Some T cells may be provided by the graft donor. The CDR3 runs from the conserved cysteine through the conserved F or W. Each record gives: V gene, D gene, clone size, J gene, CDR3 DNA, CDR3 protein. The D gene is left open where the match is weak. Clone size is shown for a subset of rows, as once, few, many or a class of expanded clone.

V gene: TRBV5-6
D gene: NA
clone size: NA
J gene: TRBJ1-1
CDR3 DNA: TGTGCCAGCAGCTTAAGCACGGCATTTCGGGCTTTCTTT
CDR3 protein: CASSLSTAFRAFF

V gene: TRBV30
D gene: TRBD2
clone size: NA
J gene: TRBJ2-2
CDR3 DNA: TGTGCCTGGGACAAGGGACTAGGACTTCTAGGGGAGCTGTTTTTT
CDR3 protein: CAWDKGLGLLGELFF

V gene: TRBV28
D gene: TRBD1
clone size: NA
J gene: TRBJ1-4
CDR3 DNA: TGTGCCAGCAGTCCAGGGGGCCAGGGGCCCGCAAAACTGTTTTTT
CDR3 protein: CASSPGGQGPAKLFF

V gene: TRBV29-1
D gene: NA
clone size: NA
J gene: TRBJ2-7
CDR3 DNA: TGCAGCGTTGGACAGGTAGGGGGTTACGAGCAGTACTTC
CDR3 protein: CSVGQVGGYEQYF

V gene: TRBV5-4
D gene: TRBD1
clone size: few
J gene: TRBJ2-4
CDR3 DNA: TGTGCCAGCAGCAGCAGGGGGCTGAACAAAAACATTCAGTACTTC
CDR3 protein: CASSSRGLNKNIQYF

V gene: TRBV12-5
D gene: NA
clone size: NA
J gene: TRBJ1-1
CDR3 DNA: TGTGCTTCCCGCCCTATGAACACTGAAGCTTTCTTT
CDR3 protein: CASRPMNTEAFF

V gene: TRBV4-2
D gene: NA
clone size: NA
J gene: TRBJ2-5
CDR3 DNA: TGTGCCAGCAGCCAGTTAGGGGGTCTGGACCCTACGGGGACCCAGTACTTC
CDR3 protein: CASSQLGGLDPTGTQYF

V gene: TRBV7-8
D gene: NA
clone size: NA
J gene: TRBJ2-5
CDR3 DNA: TGTGCCAGCAGCCTTGGAAGGACCAAAGAGACCCAGTACTTC
CDR3 protein: CASSLGRTKETQYF

V gene: TRBV27
D gene: NA
clone size: NA
J gene: TRBJ2-3
CDR3 DNA: TGTGCCAGCAGTTCACCGGGACTCCAGGGGGGGGATACGCAGTATTTT
CDR3 protein: CASSSPGLQGGDTQYF

V gene: TRBV18
D gene: TRBD1
clone size: NA
J gene: TRBJ2-2
CDR3 DNA: TGTGCCAGCTCACTGAGACAGGGTGAAAGCGGGGAGCTGTTTTTT
CDR3 protein: CASSLRQGESGELFF

V gene: TRBV28
D gene: TRBD2
clone size: NA
J gene: TRBJ2-1
CDR3 DNA: TGTGCCAGCAGTCCGCAACTAGCGGGACCCAATGAGCAGTTCTTC
CDR3 protein: CASSPQLAGPNEQFF

V gene: TRBV6-1
D gene: TRBD2
clone size: NA
J gene: TRBJ2-1
CDR3 DNA: TGTGCCAGCAGTGCAACTAGCGGGAGGGCCATTGAGCAGTTCTTC
CDR3 protein: CASSATSGRAIEQFF

V gene: TRBV6-4
D gene: TRBD2
clone size: NA
J gene: TRBJ2-2
CDR3 DNA: TGTGCCAGCAGTCCACTAGCGGGAGGGCCCACCGGGGAGCTGTTTTTT
CDR3 protein: CASSPLAGGPTGELFF

V gene: TRBV15
D gene: TRBD1
clone size: NA
J gene: TRBJ1-3
CDR3 DNA: TGTGCCACCAGCAGACGACAGGGGAGCTCAGGAAACACCATATATTTT
CDR3 protein: CATSRRQGSSGNTIYF

V gene: TRBV27
D gene: NA
clone size: NA
J gene: TRBJ2-5
CDR3 DNA: TGTGCCAGCAGTCTCAGGGGCGAGGAGACCCAGTACTTC
CDR3 protein: CASSLRGEETQYF

V gene: TRBV7-2
D gene: TRBD1
clone size: NA
J gene: TRBJ1-5
CDR3 DNA: TGTGCCAGCAGCTTCGGACAGGGTGAGGATCAGCCCCAGCATTTT
CDR3 protein: CASSFGQGEDQPQHF